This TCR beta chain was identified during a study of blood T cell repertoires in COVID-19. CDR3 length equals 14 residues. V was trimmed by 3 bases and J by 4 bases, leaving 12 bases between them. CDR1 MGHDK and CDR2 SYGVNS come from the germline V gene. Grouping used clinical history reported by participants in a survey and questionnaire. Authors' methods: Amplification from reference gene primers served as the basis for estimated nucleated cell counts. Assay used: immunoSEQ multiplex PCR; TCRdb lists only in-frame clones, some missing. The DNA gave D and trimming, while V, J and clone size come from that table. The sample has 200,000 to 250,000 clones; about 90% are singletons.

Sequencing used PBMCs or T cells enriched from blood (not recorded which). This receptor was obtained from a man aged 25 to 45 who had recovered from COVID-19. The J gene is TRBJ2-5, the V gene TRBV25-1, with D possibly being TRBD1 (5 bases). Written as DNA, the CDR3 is TGTGCCAGCAGTGACCCCCAGGGTGGAGAGACCCAGTACTTC. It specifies CASSDPQGGETQYF.